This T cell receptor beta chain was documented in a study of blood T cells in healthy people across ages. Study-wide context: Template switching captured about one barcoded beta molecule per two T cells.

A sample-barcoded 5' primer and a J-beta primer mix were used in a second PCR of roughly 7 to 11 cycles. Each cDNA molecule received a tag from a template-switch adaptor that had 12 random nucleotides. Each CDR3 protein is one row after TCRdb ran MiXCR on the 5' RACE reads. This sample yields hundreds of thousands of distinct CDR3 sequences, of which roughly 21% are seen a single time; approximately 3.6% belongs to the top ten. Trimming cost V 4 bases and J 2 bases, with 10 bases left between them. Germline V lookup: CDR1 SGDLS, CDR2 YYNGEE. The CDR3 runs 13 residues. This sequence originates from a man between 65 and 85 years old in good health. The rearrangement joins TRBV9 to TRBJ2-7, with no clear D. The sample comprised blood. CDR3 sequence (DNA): TGTGCCAGCAGCCCCAATGACCCCTACGAGCAGTACTTC. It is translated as CASSPNDPYEQYF. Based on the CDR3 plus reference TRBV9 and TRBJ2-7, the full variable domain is DSGVTQTPKHLITATGQRVTLRCSPRSGDLSVYWYQQSLDQGLQFLIQYYNGEERAKGNILERFSAQQFPDLHSELNLSSLELGDSALYFCASSPNDPYEQYFGPGTRLTVT.